This T cell receptor (beta chain) was captured in a study of cytomegalovirus exposure and HLA in healthy donors. Study background: A previous analysis identified 100 million or so unique TCR beta sequences derived from around 200 million T cells. Within the Caucasian-associated ancestry cluster were around 80% of the roughly 380 genotyped donors.

The PCR used 60 Vbeta and 13 Jbeta primers. Using immunoSEQ multiplex PCR, the repertoire was profiled, and TCRdb retains in-frame clones only, with some absent. Here the sample spans roughly 68,000 clones, 60% to 75% being singletons. A single count supports this clone. Its target is not known. Study-level findings and limits: Per a later analysis, about 18,000 TCR beta sequences showed association with HLA alleles at 0.05 false discovery rate.

Each donor's status was that of a healthy bone marrow donor. Trimming shortened V by 9 bases and J by 6 bases, and 17 bases separated the two germline ends. From germline, CDR1 is LNHDA and CDR2 SQIVND (reference sequence). This CDR3 has 13 amino acids. Sequencing was performed on PBMCs. This TCR came from a man aged 35 to 55 in good health and CMV-seropositive. The chain uses TRBV19 and TRBJ1-2, with D possibly being TRBD1 (5 bases). Here the CDR3 reads CASYRWGLDGYTF. The DNA for the CDR3 is TGTGCCAGCTATAGGTGGGGACTGGATGGCTACACCTTC.